This T cell receptor (beta chain) was sequenced during a study of blood T cells in healthy people across ages. Germline values: CDR1 DFQATT, CDR2 SNEGSKA (reference sequence). This CDR3 region has 12 residues. Unmatched junction bases numbered 8, after V lost 6 bases and J lost 8 bases. For the second PCR, which ran for about 7 to 12 cycles, a sample-barcoded 5' primer and a J-beta primer mix were used. In TCRdb, the 5' RACE reads were re-called with MiXCR into one record per CDR3 protein. The sample has about 780,000 distinct CDR3 sequences, approximately 59% seen once. This rearrangement joins TRBV20-1 to TRBJ2-3, with 7 positions matching TRBD2. What was sequenced was blood. The TCR originated in a man aged 25-45 years in good health. This chain's CDR3 is CSATRTRATQYF. DNA for the CDR3: TGCAGTGCCACTCGGACTAGGGCTACGCAGTATTTT.